The 4 T cell receptor beta chains below all came from one sample that was sequenced in a study of patients and donors after allogeneic stem cell transplantation. TCRdb fed the RT-PCR reads into MiXCR, producing one record per CDR3 protein. The sample has about a million distinct CDR3 sequences, 15% to 20% seen once. Sequenced input: blood, either unsorted or a sorted T cell fraction (not recorded which). Source of these receptors: a human donor who was either an allogeneic HSCT recipient or a stem cell or donor lymphocyte infusion donor (not recorded which). It is not recorded whose cells these are; they may come from a transplant donor.

The sample holds a few counts of this clonotype. This chain joins TRBV2 and TRBJ1-1, with 7 bases fitting TRBD1. This CDR3 region has 15 residues. J gave up 1 base and V 6 bases, and 8 bases lay outside the gene matches. Germline assignment: CDR1 SNHLY and CDR2 FYNNEI. The DNA of the CDR3 is TGTGCCAGCAGAAGCCGCGGGGACAGGAACACTGAAGCTTTCTTT. The encoded protein is CASRSRGDRNTEAFF.

This clonotype was detected only once. CDR3: CASSLSGQGASIDYTF. The CDR3 DNA follows: TGTGCCAGCAGTTTATCGGGGCAGGGGGCGAGTATAGACTACACCTTC. The V call is TRBV27, the J call TRBJ1-2, with 8 bases fitting TRBD1. The germline V gene encodes CDR1 MNHEY and CDR2 SMNVEV (reference sequence). V lost 0 bases, J lost 10 bases, and 13 bases stayed unmatched. The CDR3 runs to 16 residues.

This clonotype was picked up a small number of times. The chain has TRBV12-3 or TRBV12-4 and TRBJ2-2; D call uncertain. Trimming took off 6 bases at V and 6 bases at J, with 11 bases between the two ends. The CDR3 sequence is 13 residues long. The DNA of the CDR3 is TGTGCCAGCAGGATGGCAGAGGCCGGGGAGCTGTTTTTT. It yields the protein CASRMAEAGELFF.

This clonotype has only a few counts. This chain joins TRBV12-3 or TRBV12-4 and TRBJ1-3; D remains ambiguous. The CDR3 extends over 13 amino acids. V was shortened by 3 bases and J by 4 bases, with 7 bases between the two germline ends. The CDR3 loop reads CASSFKPGNTIYF. The DNA of the CDR3 is TGTGCCAGCAGTTTCAAACCCGGAAACACCATATATTTT.